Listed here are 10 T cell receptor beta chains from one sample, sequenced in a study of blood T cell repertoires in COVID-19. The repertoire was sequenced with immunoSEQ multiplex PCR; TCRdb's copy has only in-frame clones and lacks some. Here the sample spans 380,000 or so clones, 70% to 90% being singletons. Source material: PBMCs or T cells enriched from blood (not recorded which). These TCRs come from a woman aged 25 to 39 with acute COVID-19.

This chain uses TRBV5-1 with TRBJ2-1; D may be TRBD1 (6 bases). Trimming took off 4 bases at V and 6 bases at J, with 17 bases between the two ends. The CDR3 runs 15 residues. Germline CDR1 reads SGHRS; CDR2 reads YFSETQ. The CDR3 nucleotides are TGCGCCAGCAGCCTGCGTGAGGGGGTTGCCAATGAGCAGTTCTTC. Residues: CASSLREGVANEQFF.

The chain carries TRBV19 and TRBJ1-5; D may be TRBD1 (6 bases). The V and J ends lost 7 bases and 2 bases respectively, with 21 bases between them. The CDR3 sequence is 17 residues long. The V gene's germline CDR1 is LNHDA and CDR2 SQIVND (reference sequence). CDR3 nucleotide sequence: TGTGCCAGTACCCCCTGGGGAGGGGGATCGGGCAATCAGCCCCAGCATTTT. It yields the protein CASTPWGGGSGNQPQHF.

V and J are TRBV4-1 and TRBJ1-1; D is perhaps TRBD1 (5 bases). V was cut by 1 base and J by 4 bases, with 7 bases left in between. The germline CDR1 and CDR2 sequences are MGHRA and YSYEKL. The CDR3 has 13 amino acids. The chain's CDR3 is CASSQAGLTEAFF. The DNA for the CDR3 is TGCGCCAGCAGCCAAGCAGGGCTCACTGAAGCTTTCTTT.

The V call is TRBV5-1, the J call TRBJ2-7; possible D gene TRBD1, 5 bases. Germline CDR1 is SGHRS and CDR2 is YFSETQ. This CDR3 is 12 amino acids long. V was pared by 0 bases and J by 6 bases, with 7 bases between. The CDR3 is CASSLEGFEQYF. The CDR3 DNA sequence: TGCGCCAGCAGCTTGGAGGGGTTCGAGCAGTACTTC.

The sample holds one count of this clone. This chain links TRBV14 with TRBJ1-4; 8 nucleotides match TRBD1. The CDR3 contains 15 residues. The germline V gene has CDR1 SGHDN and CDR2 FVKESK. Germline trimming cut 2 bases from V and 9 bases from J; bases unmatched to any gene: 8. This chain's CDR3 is CASSQMGQATQKLFF. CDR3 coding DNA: TGTGCCAGCAGCCAAATGGGACAGGCCACTCAAAAACTGTTTTTT.

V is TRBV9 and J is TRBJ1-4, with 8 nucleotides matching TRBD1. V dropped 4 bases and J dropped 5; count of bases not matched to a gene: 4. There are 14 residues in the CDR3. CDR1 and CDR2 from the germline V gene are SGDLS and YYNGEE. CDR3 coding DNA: TGTGCCAGCAGCCAAGGGACAGGAAATGAAAAACTGTTTTTT. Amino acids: CASSQGTGNEKLFF.

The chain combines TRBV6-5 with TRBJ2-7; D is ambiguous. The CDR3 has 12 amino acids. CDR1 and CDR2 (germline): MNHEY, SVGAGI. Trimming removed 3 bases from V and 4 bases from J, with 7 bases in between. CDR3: CASSYSPYEQYF. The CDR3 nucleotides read TGTGCCAGCAGTTATAGCCCATACGAGCAGTACTTC.

In DNA form, the CDR3 reads TGTGCCAGCGGCCTGGGGGGCTACGAGCAGTACTTC. This gives the protein CASGLGGYEQYF. The chain employs TRBV3-1 (or the pseudogene TRBV3-2) and TRBJ2-7; D might be TRBD2 (6 bases). From germline, CDR1 is LGHDT and CDR2 YNNKEL (reference sequence). The germline V and J ends were trimmed by 8 bases and 3 bases, with 11 bases remaining between them. The CDR3 is 12 amino acids.

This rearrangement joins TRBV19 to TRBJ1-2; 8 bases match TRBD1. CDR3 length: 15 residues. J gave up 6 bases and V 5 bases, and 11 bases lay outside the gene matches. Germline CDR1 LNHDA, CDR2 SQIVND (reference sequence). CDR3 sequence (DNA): TGTGCCAGTAGTCTAGGGACAGGAAATCTGGATGGCTACACCTTC. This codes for CASSLGTGNLDGYTF.

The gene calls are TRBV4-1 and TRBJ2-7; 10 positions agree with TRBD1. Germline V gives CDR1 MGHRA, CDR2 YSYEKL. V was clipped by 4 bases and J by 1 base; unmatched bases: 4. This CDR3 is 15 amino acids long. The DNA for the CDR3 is TGCGCCAGCAGCCTCGGGACAGGGGAATCCTACGAGCAGTACTTC. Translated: CASSLGTGESYEQYF.